This T cell receptor beta chain was obtained from a study of blood T cells in healthy people across ages. General observations from the study: Donor CMV status, an unknown factor, possibly confounded changes in expanded clonotypes.

Combining a sample-barcoded 5' primer with a J-beta primer mix, a second PCR ran for about 6 to 11 cycles. MiXCR was run by TCRdb on the 5' RACE reads, yielding one entry per CDR3 protein. The sample yields about 780,000 distinct CDR3 sequences, around a quarter seen once. There are 15 residues in the CDR3. J was trimmed by 5 bases and V by 0 bases; bases with no gene match: 4. With regard to this clonotype: Its antigen is still unknown.

These sequences were also reported in another study, on T cells of mothers and their children.

Source material: blood. This chain joins TRBV12-3 or TRBV12-4 and TRBJ1-5; TRBD1 agrees at 7 bases. This TCR was sampled from a boy aged 5 to 17 in good health. CDR3 residues: CASSLADRRDQPQHF. The CDR3 region has the DNA TGTGCCAGCAGTTTAGCGGACAGGAGGGATCAGCCCCAGCATTTT.